This is a list of T cell receptor beta chains from one sample in a study of shared clonotypes between healthy human individuals. Generated by immunoSEQ multiplex PCR, the TCRdb table keeps only in-frame clones and is missing some. The sample contains 980,000 or so clones, around three quarters of which appear only once. The specimen was memory CD4+ T cells sorted from blood. The receptor set was obtained from a man between 18 and 29 years old in good health. The CDR3 runs from the conserved cysteine through the conserved F or W. The order of the fields is V gene, clone size, D gene, J gene, CDR3 DNA, CDR3 protein. D genes are given only for firm matches. The size of a clone is reported for some rows only, either as once, few or many, or as a class for expanded clones.

v_gene: TRBV2
abundance: once
d_gene: NA
j_gene: TRBJ2-1
CDR3nt: TGTGCCAGCATCTTCCTACTCAATGAGCAGTTCTTC
CDR3aa: CASIFLLNEQFF

v_gene: TRBV18
abundance: NA
d_gene: NA
j_gene: TRBJ1-3
CDR3nt: TGTGCCAGCTCACCTCTCGGCGGATCTGGAAACACCATATATTTT
CDR3aa: CASSPLGGSGNTIYF

v_gene: TRBV9
abundance: many
d_gene: TRBD2
j_gene: TRBJ2-2
CDR3nt: TGTGCCAGCAGCGCTCGTGGACTAGCTTCGACCACCGGGGAGCTGTTTTTT
CDR3aa: CASSARGLASTTGELFF

v_gene: TRBV6-4
abundance: NA
d_gene: NA
j_gene: TRBJ2-4
CDR3nt: TGTGCCAGCAGCCCATCCTACTTAGCCAAAAACATTCAGTACTTC
CDR3aa: CASSPSYLAKNIQYF

v_gene: TRBV19
abundance: NA
d_gene: TRBD1
j_gene: TRBJ1-2
CDR3nt: TGTGCCAGTAGTATGGGGACAGGTCGCTATGGCTACACCTTC
CDR3aa: CASSMGTGRYGYTF

v_gene: TRBV9
abundance: NA
d_gene: TRBD2
j_gene: TRBJ2-3
CDR3nt: TGTGCCAGCAGCGTAGTTGGGACTAAGGCAGATACGCAGTATTTT
CDR3aa: CASSVVGTKADTQYF

v_gene: TRBV6-1
abundance: NA
d_gene: TRBD1
j_gene: TRBJ2-2
CDR3nt: TGTGCCAGCACCCCAGGGGGCACCGGGGAGCTGTTTTTT
CDR3aa: CASTPGGTGELFF

v_gene: TRBV5-4
abundance: NA
d_gene: NA
j_gene: TRBJ1-2
CDR3nt: TGTGCCAGCAGCTCACCTCTGTCCAGCTACACCTTC
CDR3aa: CASSSPLSSYTF

v_gene: TRBV29-1
abundance: many
d_gene: NA
j_gene: TRBJ1-2
CDR3nt: TGCAGCGTCTGGACAGCGTCCATTGGCTACACCTTC
CDR3aa: CSVWTASIGYTF

v_gene: TRBV14
abundance: NA
d_gene: NA
j_gene: TRBJ1-1
CDR3nt: TGTGCCAGCAGCCAATTCCAGGTGAACACTGAAGCTTTCTTT
CDR3aa: CASSQFQVNTEAFF

v_gene: TRBV4-1
abundance: NA
d_gene: NA
j_gene: TRBJ1-3
CDR3nt: TGCGCCAGCAGCCCCCGACAGGATCTTGTGGCTGGAAACACCATATATTTT
CDR3aa: CASSPRQDLVAGNTIYF

v_gene: TRBV9
abundance: NA
d_gene: NA
j_gene: TRBJ1-2
CDR3nt: TGTGCCAGCAGCGTAGTTGGGGCAGGAATATATGGCTACACCTTC
CDR3aa: CASSVVGAGIYGYTF

v_gene: TRBV30
abundance: NA
d_gene: TRBD2
j_gene: TRBJ2-2
CDR3nt: TGTGCCTGGAGTGGTGGACTAGCGCGTAACACCGGGGAGCTGTTTTTT
CDR3aa: CAWSGGLARNTGELFF

v_gene: TRBV7-2
abundance: NA
d_gene: TRBD2
j_gene: TRBJ2-7
CDR3nt: TGTGCCAGCAGCTTGACTAGCGGGAGCGAGCAGTACTTC
CDR3aa: CASSLTSGSEQYF

v_gene: TRBV7-9
abundance: NA
d_gene: NA
j_gene: TRBJ1-3
CDR3nt: TGTGCCAGCAGCTTGAACACCATATATTTT
CDR3aa: CASSLNTIYF

v_gene: TRBV14
abundance: NA
d_gene: TRBD2
j_gene: TRBJ2-1
CDR3nt: TGTGCCAGCAGCCCTTGGACTAGCGGGAGGGCCGGTGAGCAGTTCTTC
CDR3aa: CASSPWTSGRAGEQFF

v_gene: TRBV18
abundance: NA
d_gene: NA
j_gene: TRBJ1-1
CDR3nt: TGTGCCAGCTCACCAGGGGTTACTGAAGCTTTCTTT
CDR3aa: CASSPGVTEAFF

v_gene: TRBV30
abundance: NA
d_gene: TRBD1
j_gene: TRBJ2-5
CDR3nt: TGTGCCTGGAGTACCGGGACAGGGGGGAGAGAGACCCAGTACTTC
CDR3aa: CAWSTGTGGRETQYF

v_gene: TRBV30
abundance: few
d_gene: NA
j_gene: TRBJ2-3
CDR3nt: TGTGCCTGGAGTGTCGCAGGGGGCACAGATACGCAGTATTTT
CDR3aa: CAWSVAGGTDTQYF

v_gene: TRBV2
abundance: NA
d_gene: TRBD2
j_gene: TRBJ2-7
CDR3nt: TGTGCCAGCAGTGATGGGGCTAGCGGGGGCTCCTACGAGCAGTACTTC
CDR3aa: CASSDGASGGSYEQYF

v_gene: TRBV10-3
abundance: few
d_gene: NA
j_gene: TRBJ2-7
CDR3nt: TGTGCCATCGGTCCGGGACCTGGAGCGCTCTACGAGCAGTACTTC
CDR3aa: CAIGPGPGALYEQYF

v_gene: TRBV28
abundance: few
d_gene: TRBD1
j_gene: TRBJ2-7
CDR3nt: TGTGCCAGCAGTAAGGCAGGGGGTAGCTCCTACGAGCAGTACTTC
CDR3aa: CASSKAGGSSYEQYF

v_gene: TRBV18
abundance: once
d_gene: NA
j_gene: TRBJ2-1
CDR3nt: TGTGCCAGCTCCCAGAAGGGAAGCTCCTACAATGAGCAGTTCTTC
CDR3aa: CASSQKGSSYNEQFF

v_gene: TRBV9
abundance: NA
d_gene: NA
j_gene: TRBJ2-7
CDR3nt: TGTGCCAGCGGACGATCAGGACAGACTTACGAGCAGTACTTC
CDR3aa: CASGRSGQTYEQYF